This TCR beta chain appears in the sequencing data of a study of T cells after yellow fever vaccination (dated by TCRdb to between 2018 and 2020). With regard to the full study: The SMART-Seq v4 Ultra Low Input RNA kit was used to prepare libraries from fractions with low cell numbers. Blood samples were taken at several timepoints before and after primary and secondary immunization, and bulk PBMC replicates and cell subsets were isolated. To follow T-cell clones before and after primary and booster YFV17D yellow fever vaccination, bulk TCR alpha and beta repertoires were sequenced over time. Two healthy male donors, one aged 18 to 30 and one aged 30 to 40 years, were included in the cohort.

The germline ends are 12 bases apart after V is trimmed by 4 bases and J by 0 bases. CDR1 and CDR2, per the germline V gene, are MNHEY and SVGAGI. Including cysteine and phenylalanine, the CDR3 has 15 amino acids. The kept DNA is CDR3 alone, 45 bases in frame from the first base. TCR cDNA was made using 5'RACE template switching, a step that added a universal primer site and unique molecular identifiers. cDNA synthesis was primed from both the TCR alpha and TCR beta constant segments. Libraries were amplified in two PCR steps, with sample barcodes and sequencing adapters added in the second step. Sequencing of libraries was performed on Illumina HiSeq 2500 (2x100 bp) or NovaSeq (2x150 bp). Regarding the original processing steps: MIGEC was used to demultiplex reads and collapse the reads into UMI consensus sequences, and MiXCR was used for V(D)J alignment. Vaccine-responding clonotypes were identified with edgeR using replicate PBMC samples, with FDR below 0.01 and a log2 fold change above 5 up to day 15 being required. Bulk clonotypes were assigned CD4 or CD8 identity according to which sequenced CD4 or CD8 repertoire held them at higher abundance. A clonotype counted as NS4B-specific if enriched at least 10-fold in dextramer-positive versus dextramer-negative fractions, with CD4-biased clonotypes left out. TCRdb took the public reads, trimmed them with fastp at Q25, ran MiXCR for clone calling and kept in-frame beta chains. Merged by CDR3 protein, the rows form single entries marked with the most common genes and DNA. The V and J calls here are based on TCRdb, not the publication. The sample includes 40,000 to 55,000 distinct CDR3 sequences, with 6% to 8.5% observed a single time. The ten largest clones take up roughly 24% of the sample.

Reading the label with the study, this specimen's treatment or condition is: live attenuated yellow fever vaccine strain. A standard Ficoll-Paque protocol was used to isolate PBMCs from peripheral blood. Epitope-specific CD8 T cells were sorted with a dextramer loaded with the yellow fever NS4B epitope peptide, and anti-CD3 and anti-CD8 staining was applied. TriZol was used to extract RNA from bulk PBMCs, from CD4 and CD8 fractions, and from dextramer-positive and dextramer-negative fractions. Many counts were recorded for this clonotype. Base qualities are missing; no much larger clone stands one base away. Broad study findings and their caveats: Because abundant contaminating clonotypes from the bulk population could be contained in FACS-sorted repertoires, computational filtering was required. After the booster, most clones that had expanded after primary vaccination were detected again (approximately 96% of CD4 and roughly 86% of CD8), suggesting broad maintenance of memory. The secondary T-cell response was weaker than the primary response but faster, peaking on day 5 instead of day 15. Because the study included only a couple of donors, the extent to which the findings can be generalized is limited. A small fraction of clonotypes appeared in both the CD4 and CD8 compartments, likely as a result of convergent recombination.

The source material was CD8+ T cells not binding an NS4B(214-222) dextramer, sorted from PBMCs, sampled roughly seven weeks after the first yellow fever vaccination. What this sample's cell subset or site label stands for: NS4B epitope dextramer-negative CD8 T cells. The V and J genes are TRBV6-5 and TRBJ2-5; D gene: possibly TRBD1, on 5 matching bases. The clonotype comes from a man in his late teens or twenties who received the YFV17D yellow fever vaccine. The nucleotide sequence is given as TGTGCCAGCAGTTTATACCAGGGTTACCAAGAGACCCAGTACTTC. The resulting protein is CASSLYQGYQETQYF.